This TCR beta chain was identified during a study of T cells after yellow fever vaccination. For the study at large: Fractions of limited cellularity were prepared by means of SMART-Seq v4 Ultra Low Input.

Study results and limitations: Booster samples showed a return of most primary-vaccination clones (approximately 96% CD4, 85% to 90% CD8). Compared with primary, the secondary response was weaker and peaked at day 5, not 15. The bulk population could contribute abundant contaminating clonotypes to FACS-sorted repertoires.

Germline V lookup: CDR1 MNHNS, CDR2 SASEGT. This CDR3 has 15 amino acids. Trimming removed 8 bases from V and 2 bases from J; junction bases left unmatched: 11. From the 5' RACE reads, TCRdb called clonotypes with MiXCR, one entry per CDR3 protein. The sample includes approximately 610,000 distinct CDR3 sequences, about a sixth of them seen just once. On this clonotype itself: The antigen is unknown.

The rearrangement joins TRBV6-1 to TRBJ2-7, with 8 bases matching TRBD2. The starting material was PBMCs, obtained 5 to 6 days after the first yellow fever vaccination. The clonotype comes from a man aged 18 to 30 who received the YFV17D yellow fever vaccine. This CDR3 is CASPPYGGETYEQYF. The CDR3, as DNA: TGTGCCAGCCCCCCATACGGGGGGGAGACCTACGAGCAGTACTTC.